Below, 10 T cell receptor beta chains from the same sample are listed, as sequenced in a study of shared clonotypes between healthy human individuals. The method was immunoSEQ multiplex PCR; TCRdb's version includes in-frame clones alone and lacks a portion of them. The sample gives roughly 590,000 clones, 95% to 96% of which show up once; roughly 0.1% is in the top ten. CD8 cells regarded as naive lacked CD45RO, were positively chosen for CCR7, and omitted terminally differentiated effector memory CD45RA+ cells. Material for sequencing was naive CD8+ T cells sorted from blood. These receptors all come from a woman aged 25 to 39 in good health.

This chain links TRBV28 with TRBJ2-4, with D perhaps TRBD2 (6 bases). Trimming stripped 9 bases from V and 0 bases from J, with 15 bases between. This CDR3 spans 15 amino acids. The germline gives CDR1 MDHEN, CDR2 SYDVKM. CDR3 in amino acids: CASQFGGGAKNIQYF. CDR3 nucleotides: TGTGCCAGTCAGTTCGGGGGAGGAGCCAAAAACATTCAGTACTTC.

The rearrangement joins TRBV19 to TRBJ1-5, with no clear D. The CDR3 runs to 17 residues. Germline V gene lookup returns CDR1 LNHDA and CDR2 SQIVND (reference sequence). V lost 1 base and J lost 6, with 19 bases in between. CDR3 in DNA: TGTGCCAGTAGTATAGGCTCCACCACCCAACGAGGTCAGCCCCAGCATTTT. The encoded protein is CASSIGSTTQRGQPQHF.

This chain connects TRBV28 to TRBJ2-1; D is possibly TRBD1 or TRBD2 (5 bases each). The V and J ends lost 0 bases and 9 bases respectively, with 9 bases between them. Germline V gene lookup returns CDR1 MDHEN and CDR2 SYDVKM. The CDR3 runs to 13 residues. CDR3 region: CASSLWSGTEQFF. CDR3 coding DNA: TGTGCCAGCAGTTTATGGTCGGGGACTGAGCAGTTCTTC.

As regards this clone: The identical CDR3 is also encoded by other nucleotide sequences in the sample. This chain connects TRBV6-5 to TRBJ2-7; D is perhaps TRBD2 (5 bases). V lost 0 bases to trimming and J lost 3 bases, with 6 bases between them. CDR1 MNHEY and CDR2 SVGAGI come from the germline V gene. This CDR3 region has 13 residues. CDR3 loop: CASSYSEDYEQYF. The CDR3 DNA is TGTGCCAGCAGTTACTCGGAGGACTACGAGCAGTACTTC.

CDR3 sequence (DNA): TGTGCCAGCCCAAGCCAAGACCAAGCCTATGGCTACACCTTC. It codes for CASPSQDQAYGYTF. The genes are TRBV27 and TRBJ1-2; D call uncertain. The CDR3 contains 14 residues. The germline V and J ends were trimmed by 8 bases and 4 bases, with 17 bases remaining between them. Germline V gene sequence: CDR1 MNHEY, CDR2 SMNVEV (reference sequence).

This clone was seen a few times. The chain couples TRBV9 to TRBJ2-7; D remains ambiguous. V was clipped by 3 bases and J by 2 bases, with 9 bases between them. The CDR3 totals 13 residues. In germline, CDR1 is SGDLS, CDR2 YYNGEE. CDR3 sequence reads: CASSEGIAYEQYF. The CDR3 DNA reads TGTGCCAGCAGCGAAGGGATCGCCTACGAGCAGTACTTC.

V and J are TRBV28 and TRBJ2-7; either TRBD1 or TRBD2 may fit D (5 bases each). Trimming pared 7 bases from V and 0 bases from J, leaving 10 bases between. The CDR3 covers 13 residues. From germline, CDR1 is MDHEN and CDR2 SYDVKM. The CDR3 DNA sequence: TGTGCCAGCACGAAGGGACCCTCCTACGAGCAGTACTTC. This sequence encodes CASTKGPSYEQYF.

This chain links TRBV28 with TRBJ1-3; D is ambiguous. In germline, CDR1 is MDHEN, CDR2 SYDVKM. Trimming took off 7 bases at V and 5 bases at J, with 12 bases between the two ends. The CDR3 extends over 13 amino acids. The CDR3 spells CASTPVNRNTIYF. The CDR3, as DNA: TGTGCCAGCACCCCAGTCAATAGAAACACCATATATTTT.

The chain uses TRBV9 and TRBJ2-1; D remains ambiguous. The CDR3 extends over 15 amino acids. V was trimmed by 0 bases and J by 9 bases, leaving 16 bases between them. The germline V gene encodes CDR1 SGDLS and CDR2 YYNGEE. CDR3 DNA sequence: TGTGCCAGCAGCGTAGCGGGCCACGAGGATAGTGAGCAGTTCTTC. This encodes CASSVAGHEDSEQFF.

This clone appeared once. The rearrangement links TRBV6-6 to TRBJ2-7; TRBD2 matches 8 bases. Trimming removed 0 bases from V and 7 bases from J; junction bases left unmatched: 8. The CDR3 loop spans 15 amino acids. In germline, CDR1 is MNHNY, CDR2 SVGAGI (reference sequence). The CDR3 loop is CASSYSKVSGEEQYF. Written as DNA, the CDR3 is TGTGCCAGCAGTTACTCGAAGGTTAGCGGGGAAGAGCAGTACTTC.